One and the same sample provided the 13 T cell receptor beta chains below, sequenced in a study of PD-1 blockade in classical Hodgkin lymphoma. Assay: immunoSEQ multiplex PCR; the TCRdb copy retains only in-frame clones and omits some. The data contain roughly 31,000 clones, about 89% of them singletons. Specified time point: newly diagnosed, previously untreated cHL patient sample. Negative selection with magnetic separation was used to purify CD4+ T cells from thawed PBMCs. The material sequenced was CD4+ T cells from blood. The origin of the receptors is a human donor with classical Hodgkin lymphoma.

This clone was detected only once. The chain carries TRBV7-9 and TRBJ2-1, with D tentatively TRBD1 (6 bases). Germline-derived CDR1 and CDR2 are SEHNR and FQNEAQ (reference sequence). The V end was cut by 5 bases, the J end by 5 bases, with 16 bases between. CDR3 length: 15 residues. The CDR3 DNA reads as TGTGCCAGCAGCCCACACTTGGGGACAAACAATGAGCAGTTCTTC. This codes for CASSPHLGTNNEQFF.

The V and J genes are TRBV7-3 and TRBJ2-1, with D perhaps matching TRBD1 (7 bases). The germline gives CDR1 SGHTA, CDR2 FQGTGA. V lost 4 bases and J lost 8, with 21 bases in between. The CDR3 runs to 16 residues. CDR3 nucleotides: TGTGCCAGCAGCTCACAGGGGACTCAACCGTCCGATGAGCAGTTCTTC. This codes for CASSSQGTQPSDEQFF.

The V and J genes are TRBV7-2 and TRBJ1-5, with a possible D match to TRBD1 (6 bases). With 2 bases removed from V and 0 bases from J, the gap between germline ends came to 14 bases. CDR1 and CDR2 from the germline V gene are SGHTA and FQGNSA. The CDR3 consists of 17 residues. CDR3 in amino acids: CASSLWGHGRSNQPQHF. CDR3 DNA: TGTGCCAGCAGCTTATGGGGGCACGGTCGTAGCAATCAGCCCCAGCATTTT.

V is TRBV2 and J is TRBJ2-3, with 8 bases fitting TRBD2. With 7 bases clipped from V and 0 bases from J, the junction kept 3 bases outside the gene matches. The CDR3 sequence is 14 residues long. Germline V lookup: CDR1 SNHLY, CDR2 FYNNEI. Here the CDR3 DNA reads TGTGCCAGCAAACTAGCGGTTAGCACAGATACGCAGTATTTT. Encoded protein: CASKLAVSTDTQYF.

The chain couples TRBV14 to TRBJ2-7, with 8 bases identical to TRBD1. The CDR3 contains 14 residues. The germline V gene encodes CDR1 SGHDN and CDR2 FVKESK. The V segment lost 1 base and the J segment 2 bases; nucleotides outside the gene matches: 1. The CDR3, as DNA: TGTGCCAGCAGCCAAGCAGGGGGCCCCTACGAGCAGTACTTC. Translated: CASSQAGGPYEQYF.

This chain uses TRBV30 with TRBJ2-5; possible D gene TRBD1, 7 bases. V was cut by 0 bases and J by 4 bases, with 15 bases left in between. From germline, CDR1 is GTSNPN and CDR2 SVGIG (reference sequence). The CDR3 sequence is 15 residues long. CDR3 DNA sequence: TGTGCCTGGAGTGTAAAGGGGGCGCGGGGAGAGACCCAGTACTTC. It is translated as CAWSVKGARGETQYF.

V usage is TRBV11-2 and J usage is TRBJ1-2, with a weak D call TRBD1 (6 bases). Per the germline V gene, CDR1 is SGHAT and CDR2 is FQNNGV. The CDR3 runs 15 residues. Trimming left V 5 bases short and J 4 bases short, with 17 bases between. This CDR3 is CASSTSQGLAYGYTF. CDR3 nucleotides: TGTGCCAGCAGCACTTCACAGGGCCTGGCCTATGGCTACACCTTC. Looking up the rest from reference TRBV11-2 and TRBJ1-2 gives the full variable domain: EAGVAQSPRYKIIEKRQSVAFWCNPISGHATLYWYQQILGQGPKLLIQFQNNGVVDDSQLPKDRFSAERLKGVDSTLKIQPAKLEDSAVYLCASSTSQGLAYGYTFGSGTRLTVV.

This clone was observed once. At one of its ends the junction is not consistent with the germline gene, which may arise from a read error. The genes are TRBV30 and TRBJ1-2; D perhaps matches TRBD1 (5 bases). The CDR3 is 14 amino acids. The germline CDR1 and CDR2 sequences are GTSNPN and SVGIG (reference sequence). CDR3 region: CAWSGTQGYYGYTF. DNA for the CDR3: TGTGCCTGGAGCGGGACCCAGGGATACTACGGCTACACCTTC. Looking up the rest from reference TRBV30 and TRBJ1-2 gives the full variable domain: SQTIHQWPATLVQPVGSPLSLECTVEGTSNPNLYWYRQAAGRGLQLLFYSVGIGQISSEVPQNLSASRPQDRQFILSSKKLLLSDSGFYLCAWSGTQGYYGYTFGSGTRLTVV.

V usage is TRBV28 and J usage is TRBJ1-1, with D unclear. The germline V gene encodes CDR1 MDHEN and CDR2 SYDVKM. This CDR3 has 16 amino acids. Trimming removed 2 bases at V and 0 bases at J, with 13 bases between. CDR3 nucleotides: TGTGCCAGCAGTTTAAACCTAATGAGCATGAACACTGAAGCTTTCTTT. Amino acids: CASSLNLMSMNTEAFF.

The rearrangement links TRBV18 to TRBJ2-7; TRBD1 matches at 9 bases. The CDR3 is 14 residues long. From germline, CDR1 is KGHSH and CDR2 LQKENI. The trim removed 3 bases at V and 1 base at J, leaving 1 base unmatched. CDR3 in amino acids: CASSPGTGSYEQYF. The CDR3, as DNA: TGTGCCAGCTCACCCGGGACAGGGTCCTACGAGCAGTACTTC. The full variable domain, its missing parts supplied by reference TRBV18 and TRBJ2-7, is NAGVMQNPRHLVRRRGQEARLRCSPMKGHSHVYWYRQLPEEGLKFMVYLQKENIIDESGMPKERFSAEFPKEGPSILRIQQVVRGDSAAYFCASSPGTGSYEQYFGPGTRLTVT.

The rearrangement joins TRBV28 to TRBJ2-3, with D possibly TRBD2 on 6 matching bases. The V end was cut by 5 bases, the J end by 0 bases, with 18 bases between. CDR3 size: 17 residues. Germline CDR1 and CDR2: MDHEN and SYDVKM. CDR3 sequence: CASSPGRAEGSTDTQYF. The CDR3 nucleotides are TGTGCCAGCAGTCCCGGCCGAGCGGAGGGGAGCACAGATACGCAGTATTTT.

The table lists this clone with a count of one. The chain carries TRBV30 and TRBJ1-1; D is uncertain. The germline V gene has CDR1 GTSNPN and CDR2 SVGIG (reference sequence). Trimming removed 2 bases from V and 11 bases from J, with 18 bases in between. CDR3 length equals 13 residues. This CDR3 reads CAWSPWNGLGAFF. The CDR3 DNA reads as TGTGCCTGGAGTCCTTGGAACGGCCTTGGGGCTTTCTTT.

This chain links TRBV7-2 with TRBJ2-7, with D possibly matching TRBD1 (5 bases). Trimming shortened V by 5 bases and J by 6 bases, and 8 bases separated the two germline ends. Germline CDR1 and CDR2: SGHTA and FQGNSA. This CDR3 is 11 amino acids long. The CDR3 DNA sequence: TGTGCCAGCAGCCAGGGAATCGAGCAGTACTTC. Amino acids: CASSQGIEQYF.